These 23 T cell receptor beta chains came from one sample sequenced in a study of T-cell memory formation after mild COVID-19. In TCRdb, the 5' RACE reads were re-called with MiXCR into one record per CDR3 protein. The sample lists a few hundred thousand distinct CDR3 sequences; approximately 29% were seen once. The sample consisted of PBMCs or a T cell subset sorted from them (not recorded which). The source of these receptors is an adult woman who had mild COVID-19 (a few samples of this study predate the infection). Cell type and time point are not known.

The rearrangement uses TRBV12-3 or TRBV12-4 and TRBJ1-2; D call uncertain. Trimming pared 6 bases from V and 1 base from J, leaving 9 bases between. CDR3 size: 13 residues. DNA of the CDR3: TGTGCCAGCAGCCCTCAGATTAACTATGGCTACACCTTC. This gives the protein CASSPQINYGYTF.

This clonotype was counted between two and nine times. The chain couples TRBV7-2 to TRBJ2-1; TRBD1 matches at 7 bases. This CDR3 is 16 amino acids long. Germline CDR1 is SGHTA and CDR2 is FQGNSA. V dropped 3 bases and J dropped 7; count of bases not matched to a gene: 12. The CDR3 bases are TGTGCCAGCAGCTTGACAGGGTCAACGACCGCTAATGAGCAGTTCTTC. It translates to CASSLTGSTTANEQFF.

This clonotype has a handful of counts. The chain is built from TRBV11-2 and TRBJ1-5; D is unclear. CDR3 length: 13 amino acids. Germline CDR1 and CDR2: SGHAT and FQNNGV. The V gene lost 5 bases and the J gene lost 12 bases, with 17 bases spanning the gap. CDR3 in DNA: TGTGCCAGCAGCCCTCGGGAGTCGAAAGGCCAGCATTTT. Translating gives CASSPRESKGQHF.

The chain joins TRBV7-2 to TRBJ1-2; D gene ambiguous. Trimming took 2 bases from V and 8 from J, leaving 9 bases between them. Per the germline V gene, CDR1 is SGHTA and CDR2 is FQGNSA. This CDR3 spans 12 amino acids. CDR3 loop: CASSLTREGYTF. CDR3 nucleotide sequence: TGTGCCAGCAGCTTAACTCGGGAGGGCTACACCTTC.

J is TRBJ2-2 and V is TRBV30; 7 bases align to TRBD1. In germline, CDR1 is GTSNPN, CDR2 SVGIG (reference sequence). The CDR3 extends over 14 amino acids. The J segment lost 6 bases and the V segment lost 0 bases, leaving 4 bases of the junction unmatched. Here the CDR3 DNA reads TGTGCCTGGAGTGTTGTCAGGGGGTCCGGGGAGCTGTTTTTT. The encoded protein is CAWSVVRGSGELFF.

The J gene is TRBJ2-1, the V gene TRBV3-1; D not certain. Germline lookup yields CDR1 LGHDT and CDR2 YNNKEL (reference sequence). V gave up 4 bases and J gave up 4 bases, with 14 bases separating them. CDR3 length: 15 amino acids. The DNA for the CDR3 is TGTGCCAGCAGCCTTCGGCGCGAACCGTACAATGAGCAGTTCTTC. Its translation: CASSLRREPYNEQFF.

The chain is built from TRBV28 and TRBJ1-1; TRBD1 agrees at 7 bases. This CDR3 region has 14 residues. The V gene end was trimmed by 3 bases and the J gene end by 6 bases; junction bases not matched to a gene: 7. CDR1 and CDR2 (germline): MDHEN, SYDVKM. The CDR3: CASSFTAGGAEAFF. In nucleotides, the CDR3 is TGTGCCAGCAGTTTTACCGCAGGGGGTGCTGAAGCTTTCTTT.

This clonotype was observed a handful of times. The chain is built from TRBV11-1 and TRBJ1-2; 7 bases align to TRBD1. Germline lookup yields CDR1 SGHAT and CDR2 FQDESV (reference sequence). CDR3 size: 15 residues. J lost 0 bases, V lost 5 bases, and 6 bases had no gene match. DNA for the CDR3: TGTGCCAGCAGCACCCGACAGGGAGCTAACTATGGCTACACCTTC. It specifies CASSTRQGANYGYTF. Full variable domain (remainder filled in from reference TRBV11-1 and TRBJ1-2): EAEVAQSPRYKITEKSQAVAFWCDPISGHATLYWYRQILGQGPELLVQFQDESVVDDSQLPKDRFSAERLKGVDSTLKIQPAELGDSAMYLCASSTRQGANYGYTFGSGTRLTVV.

At least ten counts were recorded for this clonotype. The chain links TRBV4-2 to TRBJ2-3; D is possibly TRBD2 (5 bases). Germline CDR1 and CDR2: LGHNA and YNFKEQ. Trimming shortened V by 2 bases and J by 0 bases, and 9 bases separated the two germline ends. This CDR3 is 15 amino acids long. The CDR3 spells CASSQRTGSTDTQYF. The CDR3 nucleotides are TGTGCCAGCAGCCAAAGGACTGGCAGCACAGATACGCAGTATTTT.

The chain employs TRBV27 and TRBJ1-2; no clear D gene. CDR3 length: 13 amino acids. Germline loops: CDR1 MNHEY, CDR2 SMNVEV (reference sequence). With 6 bases removed from V and 10 bases from J, the gap between germline ends came to 18 bases. CDR3 sequence: CASSHSVRQLYTF. The CDR3 DNA reads TGTGCCAGCAGCCATTCAGTGCGGCAGCTCTACACCTTC.

The chain uses TRBV7-3 and TRBJ2-1; 11 bases are a match to TRBD2. There are 13 residues in the CDR3. Losses at the gene ends were 4 bases for V and 12 bases for J; bases not matched to a gene: 5. CDR1 is SGHTA, CDR2 FQGTGA, per germline. The CDR3 DNA reads TGTGCCAGCAGCTCCCCGGGACTAGCGGCGCAGTTCTTC. It codes for CASSSPGLAAQFF.

The chain employs TRBV4-3 and TRBJ2-7; perhaps TRBD1 as D (6 bases). V was clipped by 0 bases and J by 2 bases, with 14 bases between them. The CDR3 is 16 residues long. Germline assignment: CDR1 LGHNA and CDR2 YSLEER. Here the CDR3 DNA reads TGCGCCAGCAGCCAAGATTCGGACAGTTTCCCCTACGAGCAGTACTTC. Protein: CASSQDSDSFPYEQYF.

The rearrangement links TRBV12-3 or TRBV12-4 to TRBJ2-3; 7 bases fit TRBD1. There are 13 residues in the CDR3. The V and J ends lost 5 bases and 7 bases, in that order; junction bases with no gene match: 6. The DNA for the CDR3 is TGTGCCAGCAGTCCACCAGGGGGTAATACGCAGTATTTT. Residues: CASSPPGGNTQYF.

V gene TRBV4-3 combines with J gene TRBJ2-3; D gene unclear. The germline CDR1 and CDR2 sequences are LGHNA and YSLEER. The CDR3 contains 17 residues. The V and J ends lost 1 base and 6 bases respectively, with 20 bases between them. CDR3 in amino acids: CASSQGVGLLVPDTQYF. The CDR3 region has the DNA TGCGCCAGCAGCCAAGGTGTGGGTCTCTTGGTCCCGGATACGCAGTATTTT.

The chain has TRBV2 and TRBJ1-2, with 7 positions matching TRBD1. Trimming cost V 4 bases and J 4 bases; bases outside gene matches: 6. Germline assignment: CDR1 SNHLY and CDR2 FYNNEI. The CDR3 totals 14 residues. CDR3 loop: CASSGQGGIYGYTF. CDR3 in DNA: TGTGCCAGCAGTGGGCAGGGGGGGATCTATGGCTACACCTTC.

This chain joins TRBV7-9 and TRBJ1-2; 9 bases map to TRBD1. The CDR3 has 15 residues. CDR1 is SEHNR, CDR2 FQNEAQ, per germline (reference sequence). V lost 3 bases and J lost 4; bases outside the gene matches: 6. The CDR3 DNA sequence: TGTGCCAGCAGCTTCCCGGGACAGGGCCTCTATGGCTACACCTTC. This sequence encodes CASSFPGQGLYGYTF.

This clonotype was picked up a small number of times. The CDR3 sequence: CASSFRGRVGNEQFF. The CDR3 DNA follows: TGTGCCAGCAGCTTTAGGGGGAGAGTGGGGAATGAGCAGTTCTTC. J is TRBJ2-1 and V is TRBV7-2; possibly TRBD1 for D (6 bases). V lost 3 bases to trimming and J lost 7 bases, with 16 bases between them. Germline V gene sequence: CDR1 SGHTA, CDR2 FQGNSA. The CDR3 is made up of 15 amino acids.

This clonotype was picked up a small number of times. The chain uses TRBV20-1 and TRBJ2-7, with 12 bases matching TRBD1. In germline, CDR1 is DFQATT, CDR2 SNEGSKA (reference sequence). V lost 2 bases and J lost 4; bases outside the gene matches: 6. This CDR3 has 15 residues. As DNA, the CDR3 is TGCAGTGCTAGACCGGGGACAGGGGGCGCGTACGAGCAGTACTTC. It encodes CSARPGTGGAYEQYF.

In its sample, this clonotype was seen a few times. This rearrangement joins TRBV19 to TRBJ2-7; 10 nucleotides match TRBD1. Germline V gene data show CDR1 as LNHDA and CDR2 as SQIVND (reference sequence). The V and J ends lost 2 bases and 6 bases, in that order; junction bases with no gene match: 4. The CDR3 runs to 14 residues. The CDR3 sequence is CASSIRDRGLEQYF. The CDR3 DNA reads as TGTGCCAGTAGTATAAGAGACAGGGGGCTCGAGCAGTACTTC. Full variable domain (remainder filled in from reference TRBV19 and TRBJ2-7): DGGITQSPKYLFRKEGQNVTLSCEQNLNHDAMYWYRQDPGQGLRLIYYSQIVNDFQKGDIAEGYSVSREKKESFPLTVTSAQKNPTAFYLCASSIRDRGLEQYFGPGTRLTVT.

J is TRBJ1-1 and V is TRBV20-1; 7 nucleotides agree with TRBD1. The V gene end was trimmed by 5 bases and the J gene end by 0 bases; junction bases not matched to a gene: 6. Germline values: CDR1 DFQATT, CDR2 SNEGSKA (reference sequence). This CDR3 contains 14 residues. CDR3 sequence reads: CSAPGQTMNTEAFF. The DNA of the CDR3 is TGCAGTGCTCCGGGACAGACCATGAACACTGAAGCTTTCTTT.

The table lists this clonotype with a few counts. The chain combines TRBV3-1 with TRBJ2-5; 9 nucleotides agree with TRBD2. With V trimmed by 3 bases and J by 4 bases, 3 bases remained unmatched. Per the germline V gene, CDR1 is LGHDT and CDR2 is YNNKEL (reference sequence). CDR3 length equals 14 residues. CDR3 amino acids: CASSQRGGGETQYF. In DNA, the CDR3 is TGTGCCAGCAGCCAGCGGGGGGGCGGAGAGACCCAGTACTTC.

This clonotype was detected only a few times. The V call is TRBV7-2, the J call TRBJ1-1, with TRBD1 as a possible D gene (6 bases). The V gene lost 5 bases and the J gene lost 1 base, with 14 bases spanning the gap. The CDR3 is 15 amino acids. The V gene's germline CDR1 is SGHTA and CDR2 FQGNSA. The CDR3 sequence: CASSRGQSQNTEAFF. CDR3 bases: TGTGCCAGCAGCAGAGGACAGAGTCAGAACACTGAAGCTTTCTTT.

The gene calls are TRBV20-1 and TRBJ2-3; no clear D. The CDR3 has 16 amino acids. Germline assignment: CDR1 DFQATT and CDR2 SNEGSKA (reference sequence). V lost 1 base and J 5 bases, leaving 19 bases between the germline ends. The CDR3 region is CSARAYGLVLKDTQYF. Written as DNA, the CDR3 is TGCAGTGCTAGAGCTTACGGCCTAGTTTTGAAAGATACGCAGTATTTT.